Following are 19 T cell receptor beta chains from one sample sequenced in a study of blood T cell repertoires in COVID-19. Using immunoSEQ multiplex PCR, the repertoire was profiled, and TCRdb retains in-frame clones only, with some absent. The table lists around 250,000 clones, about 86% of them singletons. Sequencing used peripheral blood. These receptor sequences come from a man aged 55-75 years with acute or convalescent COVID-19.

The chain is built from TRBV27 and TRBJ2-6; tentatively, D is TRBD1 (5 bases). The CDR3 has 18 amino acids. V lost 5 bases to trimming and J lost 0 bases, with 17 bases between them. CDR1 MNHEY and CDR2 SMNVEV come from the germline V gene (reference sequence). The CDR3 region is CASSGSGRQGSGANVLTF. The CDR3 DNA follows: TGTGCCAGCAGTGGCAGTGGTCGGCAGGGCTCTGGGGCCAACGTCCTGACTTTC.

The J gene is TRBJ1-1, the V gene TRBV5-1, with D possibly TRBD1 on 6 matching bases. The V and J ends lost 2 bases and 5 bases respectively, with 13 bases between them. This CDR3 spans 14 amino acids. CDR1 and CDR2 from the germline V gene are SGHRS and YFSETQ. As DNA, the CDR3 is TGCGCCAGCAGCTTACAGGGATGGGAAACTGAAGCTTTCTTT. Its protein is CASSLQGWETEAFF.

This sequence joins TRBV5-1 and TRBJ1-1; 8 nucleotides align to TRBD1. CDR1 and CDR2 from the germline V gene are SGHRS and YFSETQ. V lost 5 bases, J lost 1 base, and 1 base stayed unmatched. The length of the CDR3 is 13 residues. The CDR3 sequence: CASRDRENTEAFF. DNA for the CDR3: TGCGCCAGCAGGGACAGGGAGAACACTGAAGCTTTCTTT.

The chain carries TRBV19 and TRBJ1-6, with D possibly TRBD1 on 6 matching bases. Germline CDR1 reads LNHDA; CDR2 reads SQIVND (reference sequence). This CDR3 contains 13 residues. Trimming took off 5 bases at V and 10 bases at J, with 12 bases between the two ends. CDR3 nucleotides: TGTGCCAGTAGTCCCACAGGGAACTCACCCCTCCACTTT. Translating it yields CASSPTGNSPLHF.

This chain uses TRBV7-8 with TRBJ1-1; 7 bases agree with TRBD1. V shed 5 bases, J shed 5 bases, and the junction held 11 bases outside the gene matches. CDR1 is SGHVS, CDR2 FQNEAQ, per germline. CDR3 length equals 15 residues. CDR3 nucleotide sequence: TGTGCCAGCAGCAACGGACAGGTCGGGGAGACTGAAGCTTTCTTT. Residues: CASSNGQVGETEAFF.

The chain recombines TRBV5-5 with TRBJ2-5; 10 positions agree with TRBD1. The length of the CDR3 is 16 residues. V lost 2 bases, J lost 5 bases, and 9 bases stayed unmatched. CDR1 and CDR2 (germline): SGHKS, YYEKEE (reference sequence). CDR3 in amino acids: CASSFAPGQGPETQYF. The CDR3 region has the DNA TGTGCCAGCAGCTTTGCACCGGGACAGGGGCCGGAGACCCAGTACTTC.

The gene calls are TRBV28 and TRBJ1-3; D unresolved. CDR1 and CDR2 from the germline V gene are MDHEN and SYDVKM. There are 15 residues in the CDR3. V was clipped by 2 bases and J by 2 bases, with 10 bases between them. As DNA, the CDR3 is TGTGCCAGCAGTTTAAGGCGGGTTGCTGGAAACACCATATATTTT. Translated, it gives CASSLRRVAGNTIYF.

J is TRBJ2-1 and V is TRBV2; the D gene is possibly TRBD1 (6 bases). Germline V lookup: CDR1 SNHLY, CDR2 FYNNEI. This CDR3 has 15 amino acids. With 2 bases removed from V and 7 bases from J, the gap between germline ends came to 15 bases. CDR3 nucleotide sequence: TGTGCCAGCAGTGAAAGACGGGCCCAGGGGAATGAGCAGTTCTTC. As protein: CASSERRAQGNEQFF.

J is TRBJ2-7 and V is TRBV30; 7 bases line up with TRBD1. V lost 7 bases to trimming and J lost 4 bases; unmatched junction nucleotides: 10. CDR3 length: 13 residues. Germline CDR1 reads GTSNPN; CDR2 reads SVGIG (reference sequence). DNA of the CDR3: TGTGCCTACACGACAGGGAGCCTATACGAGCAGTACTTC. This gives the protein CAYTTGSLYEQYF. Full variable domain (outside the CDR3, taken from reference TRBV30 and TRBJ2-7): SQTIHQWPATLVQPVGSPLSLECTVEGTSNPNLYWYRQAAGRGLQLLFYSVGIGQISSEVPQNLSASRPQDRQFILSSKKLLLSDSGFYLCAYTTGSLYEQYFGPGTRLTVT.

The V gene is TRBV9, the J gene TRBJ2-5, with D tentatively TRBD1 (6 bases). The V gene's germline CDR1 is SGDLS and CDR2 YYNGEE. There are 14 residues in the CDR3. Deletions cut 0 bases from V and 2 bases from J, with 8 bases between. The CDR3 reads CASSVGGGQETQYF. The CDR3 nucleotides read TGTGCCAGCAGCGTAGGAGGGGGTCAAGAGACCCAGTACTTC.

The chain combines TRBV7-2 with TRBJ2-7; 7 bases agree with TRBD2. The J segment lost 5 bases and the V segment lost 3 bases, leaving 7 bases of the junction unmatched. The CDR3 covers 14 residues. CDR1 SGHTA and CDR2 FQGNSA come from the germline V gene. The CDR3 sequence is CASSLVGGPDEQYF. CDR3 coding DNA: TGTGCCAGCAGCTTGGTGGGAGGGCCCGACGAGCAGTACTTC.

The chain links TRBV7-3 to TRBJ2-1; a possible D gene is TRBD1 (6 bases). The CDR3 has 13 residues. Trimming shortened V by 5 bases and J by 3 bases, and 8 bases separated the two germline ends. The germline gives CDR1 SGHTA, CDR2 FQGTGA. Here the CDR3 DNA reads TGTGCCAGCAGCGGGGACAACTACAATGAGCAGTTCTTC. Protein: CASSGDNYNEQFF.

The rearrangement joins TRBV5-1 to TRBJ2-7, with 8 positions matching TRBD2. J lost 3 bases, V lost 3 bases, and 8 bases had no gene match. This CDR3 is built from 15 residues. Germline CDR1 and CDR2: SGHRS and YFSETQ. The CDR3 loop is CASSSGLAFGYEQYF. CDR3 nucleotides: TGCGCCAGCAGCTCAGGACTAGCTTTTGGCTACGAGCAGTACTTC.

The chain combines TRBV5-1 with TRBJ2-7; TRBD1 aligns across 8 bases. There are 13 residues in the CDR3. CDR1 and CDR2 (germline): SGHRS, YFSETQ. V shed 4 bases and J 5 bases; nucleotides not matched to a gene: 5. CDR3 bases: TGCGCCAGCAGCCGTGACAGGGGTGACGAGCAGTACTTC. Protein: CASSRDRGDEQYF.

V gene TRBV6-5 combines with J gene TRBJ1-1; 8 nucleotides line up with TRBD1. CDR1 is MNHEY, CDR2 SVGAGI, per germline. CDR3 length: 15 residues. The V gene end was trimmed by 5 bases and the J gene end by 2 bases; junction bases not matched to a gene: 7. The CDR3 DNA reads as TGTGCCAGCAGTCCCAGGGGGCCCCTTAACACTGAAGCTTTCTTT. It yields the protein CASSPRGPLNTEAFF.

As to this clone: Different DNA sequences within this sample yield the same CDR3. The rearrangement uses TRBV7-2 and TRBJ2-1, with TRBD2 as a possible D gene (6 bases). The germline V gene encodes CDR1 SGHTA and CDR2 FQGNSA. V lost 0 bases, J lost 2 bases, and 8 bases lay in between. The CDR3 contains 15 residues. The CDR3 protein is CASSLAGGTYNEQFF. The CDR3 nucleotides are TGTGCCAGCAGCTTAGCGGGAGGTACCTACAATGAGCAGTTCTTC.

The CDR3 bases are TGTGCCAGCAGCGCAGGGGGCTACGAGCAGTACTTC. Its translation: CASSAGGYEQYF. V gene TRBV2 combines with J gene TRBJ2-7; TRBD1 matches 7 bases. CDR3 length: 12 residues. V lost 6 bases to trimming and J lost 3 bases; unmatched junction nucleotides: 2. The germline V gene has CDR1 SNHLY and CDR2 FYNNEI.

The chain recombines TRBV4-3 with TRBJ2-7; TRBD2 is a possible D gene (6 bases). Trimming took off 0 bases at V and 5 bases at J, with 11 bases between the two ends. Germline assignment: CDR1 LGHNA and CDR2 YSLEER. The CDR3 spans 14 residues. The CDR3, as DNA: TGCGCCAGCAGCCAAGATTTGGAGGGTAACGAGCAGTACTTC. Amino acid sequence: CASSQDLEGNEQYF.

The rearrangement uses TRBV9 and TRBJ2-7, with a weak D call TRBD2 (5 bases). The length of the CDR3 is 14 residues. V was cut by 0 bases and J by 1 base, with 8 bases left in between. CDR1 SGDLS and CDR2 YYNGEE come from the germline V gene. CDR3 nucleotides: TGTGCCAGCAGCGTAGACTCGGGGTCCTACGAGCAGTACTTC. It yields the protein CASSVDSGSYEQYF.